Sequencing of this T cell receptor (beta chain) was carried out in a study of cytomegalovirus exposure and HLA in healthy donors. The CDR3 extends over 14 amino acids. CDR1 and CDR2 from the germline V gene are ENHRY and SYGVKD. Between the trimmed V and J ends, which lost 3 bases and 6 bases, there was a span of 12 bases. Primers included in the PCR were 60 Vbeta and 13 Jbeta primers. Assay: immunoSEQ multiplex PCR; the TCRdb copy retains only in-frame clones and omits some. This table holds 120,000 to 150,000 clones, approximately 79% found once. Source material: PBMCs. The TCR was taken from a woman in her fifties or sixties in good health and CMV-seropositive. The rearrangement uses TRBV10-3 and TRBJ1-5; possible D gene TRBD1, 5 bases. Here the CDR3 DNA reads TGTGCCATCAGTGATCCCCAGGGTGCTCAGCCCCAGCATTTT. This gives the protein CAISDPQGAQPQHF.